This T cell receptor beta chain was obtained from a study of blood T cell repertoires in COVID-19. Looking at the study overall: The study drew acute and convalescent COVID-19 samples from the United States, Italy and Spain. Sample material is recorded as cDNA or gDNA derived from T cells, B-cell-depleted T cells, or PBMCs.

V dropped 3 bases and J dropped 3; count of bases not matched to a gene: 9. The germline V gene has CDR1 KGHSH and CDR2 LQKENI. The CDR3 is made up of 16 amino acids. In the original processing: The authors estimated nucleated cell counts from reference gene primer amplification. Libraries were prepared by immunoSEQ multiplex PCR; TCRdb keeps only in-frame clonotypes and omits some of them. That table gives V, J and clone size, and the DNA gave D and trimming. The table has under 45,000 clones, around 88% seen once. The sample consisted of peripheral blood. The sequence was collected from a woman of 80 years or more with active or convalescent COVID-19. The chain combines TRBV18 with TRBJ2-7; TRBD1 matches 9 bases. CDR3 in amino acids: CASSPSEGQGGYEQYF. CDR3 nucleotide sequence: TGTGCCAGCTCACCCAGCGAGGGACAGGGTGGCTACGAGCAGTACTTC.